The present TCR beta chain was sequenced within a study of T cells in Graves' hyperthyroidism and ophthalmopathy. Hyperthyroidism, newly diagnosed and lasting under 2 months, affected patients aged 18 to 65. Lactation, pregnancy, other autoimmune disease or uncontrolled infection excluded patients. The V gene end was trimmed by 3 bases and the J gene end by 7 bases; junction bases not matched to a gene: 10. Germline CDR1 SGHNT, CDR2 YYREEE (reference sequence). The CDR3 covers 15 residues. Study conclusions and caveats: Most thyroid-expanded clonotypes above 0.001 were also found in blood.

Notes on this clonotype: Its antigen is undetermined.

Using RNA transcripts as the source, TCR beta CDR3 regions were amplified. HTBI primers were used for first-round RT-PCR of the TCR CDR3. TCRdb ran MiXCR on the multiplex PCR reads and lists one entry per CDR3 protein. The table includes some 350,000 distinct CDR3 sequences, approximately 19% detected once. Sequencing was performed on blood. The chain is built from TRBV5-4 and TRBJ2-1; TRBD2 aligns across 7 bases. This TCR was recovered from a woman between 18 and 29 years old with Graves' hyperthyroidism. The CDR3 bases are TGTGCCAGCAGCTCTGGAGGGGCTAGCGGTAATGAGCAGTTCTTC. Residues: CASSSGGASGNEQFF.